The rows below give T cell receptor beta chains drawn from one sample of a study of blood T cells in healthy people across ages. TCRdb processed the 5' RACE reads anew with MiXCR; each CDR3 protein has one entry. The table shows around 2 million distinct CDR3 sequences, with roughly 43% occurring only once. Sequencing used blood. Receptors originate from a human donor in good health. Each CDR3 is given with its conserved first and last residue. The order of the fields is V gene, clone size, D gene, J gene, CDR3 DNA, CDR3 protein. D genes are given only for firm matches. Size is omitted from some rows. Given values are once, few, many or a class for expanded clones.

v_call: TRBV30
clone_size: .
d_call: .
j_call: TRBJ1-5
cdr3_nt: TGTGCCTGGAGTCTAACAGGCGATCAGCCCCAGCATTTT
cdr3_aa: CAWSLTGDQPQHF

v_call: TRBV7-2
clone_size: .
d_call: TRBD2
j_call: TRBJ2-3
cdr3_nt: TGTGCCAGCACCTTATCCTTAGCGGGGTTGACAGATACGCAGTATTTT
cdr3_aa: CASTLSLAGLTDTQYF

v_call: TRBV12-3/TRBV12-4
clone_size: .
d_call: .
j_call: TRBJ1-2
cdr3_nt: TGTGCCAGCATCTTAAGGGGTGGCTACACCTTC
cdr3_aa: CASILRGGYTF

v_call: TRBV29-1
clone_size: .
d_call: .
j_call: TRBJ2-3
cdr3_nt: TGCGGGGCGAGGAGAGATACGCAGTATTTT
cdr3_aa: CGARRDTQYF

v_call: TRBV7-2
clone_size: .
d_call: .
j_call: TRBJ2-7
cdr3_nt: TGTGCCAGCAGCTTAGTCCAGGGTGGGGGGCAGTACTTC
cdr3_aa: CASSLVQGGGQYF

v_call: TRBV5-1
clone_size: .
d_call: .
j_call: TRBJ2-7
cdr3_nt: TGCGCCAGCAGCTTGGGACAGGGAGGGCCCTACGAGCAGTACTTC
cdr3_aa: CASSLGQGGPYEQYF

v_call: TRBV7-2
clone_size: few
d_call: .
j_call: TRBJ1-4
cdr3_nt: TGTGCCAGCAGCTTAGCATCCAGGGGAGGTGAAAAACTGTTTTTT
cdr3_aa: CASSLASRGGEKLFF

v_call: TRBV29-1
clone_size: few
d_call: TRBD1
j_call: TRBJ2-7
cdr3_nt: TGCAGCGTTGGGGGGACAGGGATCTCCTACGAGCAGTACTTC
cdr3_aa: CSVGGTGISYEQYF

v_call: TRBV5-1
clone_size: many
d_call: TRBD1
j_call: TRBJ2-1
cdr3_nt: TGCGCCAGCAGCCTCGGGACAGATTACAATGAGCAGTTCTTC
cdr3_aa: CASSLGTDYNEQFF

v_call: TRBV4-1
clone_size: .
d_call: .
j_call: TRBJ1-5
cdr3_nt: TGCGCCAGCAGCCACCCCGGGATTCAGCCCCAGCATTTT
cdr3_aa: CASSHPGIQPQHF